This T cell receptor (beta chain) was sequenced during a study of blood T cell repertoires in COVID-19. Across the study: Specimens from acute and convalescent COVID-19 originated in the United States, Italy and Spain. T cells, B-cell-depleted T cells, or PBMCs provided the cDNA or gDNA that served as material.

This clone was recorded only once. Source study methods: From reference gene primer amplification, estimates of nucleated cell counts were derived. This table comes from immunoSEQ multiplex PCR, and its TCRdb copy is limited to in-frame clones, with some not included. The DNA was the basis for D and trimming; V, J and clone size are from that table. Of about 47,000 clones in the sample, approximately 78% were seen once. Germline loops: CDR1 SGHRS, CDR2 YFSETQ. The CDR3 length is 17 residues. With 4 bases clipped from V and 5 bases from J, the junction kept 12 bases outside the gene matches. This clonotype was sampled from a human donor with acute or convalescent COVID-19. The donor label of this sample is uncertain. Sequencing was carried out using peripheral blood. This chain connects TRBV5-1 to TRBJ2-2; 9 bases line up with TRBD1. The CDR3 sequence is CASSPASGTGPTGELFF. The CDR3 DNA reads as TGCGCCAGCAGCCCCGCCTCCGGGACAGGGCCGACCGGGGAGCTGTTTTTT.